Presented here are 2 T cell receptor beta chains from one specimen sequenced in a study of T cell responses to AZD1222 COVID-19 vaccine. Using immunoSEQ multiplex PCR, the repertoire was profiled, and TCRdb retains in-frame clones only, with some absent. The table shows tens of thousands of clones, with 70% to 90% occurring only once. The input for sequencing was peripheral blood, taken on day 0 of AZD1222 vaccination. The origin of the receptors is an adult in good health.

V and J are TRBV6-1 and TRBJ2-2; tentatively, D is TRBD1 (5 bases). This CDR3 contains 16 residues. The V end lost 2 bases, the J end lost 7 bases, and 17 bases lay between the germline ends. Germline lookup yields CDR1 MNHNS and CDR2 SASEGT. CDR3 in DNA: TGTGCCAGCAGTGAACGGGTACAGGTCGGTGGCGGGGAGCTGTTTTTT. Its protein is CASSERVQVGGGELFF.

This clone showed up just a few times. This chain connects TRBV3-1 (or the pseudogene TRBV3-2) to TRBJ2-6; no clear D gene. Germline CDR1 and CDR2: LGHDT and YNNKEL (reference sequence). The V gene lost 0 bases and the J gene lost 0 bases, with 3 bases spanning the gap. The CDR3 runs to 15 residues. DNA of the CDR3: TGTGCCAGCAGCCAAGATAACTCTGGGGCCAACGTCCTGACTTTC. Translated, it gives CASSQDNSGANVLTF.